This TCR beta chain was identified in a study of naive and memory T cell subsets. Whole-study findings and limits: Over 95% of naive TCR sequences appeared only once, unlike memory subsets. Especially in CD8 cells, naive repertoires contained a few larger clonotypes, possibly CD45RA-re-expressing memory cells. A clonotype means one alpha or beta sequence, not an alpha/beta pair.

An equimolar mix of two oligonucleotides served as the beta constant-region primer for TRBC1 and TRBC2. The ligated cDNA underwent four PCR rounds using SP2 and nested alpha and beta constant-region primers. Each CDR3 protein is one row after TCRdb ran MiXCR on the UMI-ligation and nested PCR reads. The sample holds 150,000 or so distinct CDR3 sequences; 20% to 25% are singletons and the top ten take 0.1% to 0.11%. The V end lost 0 bases, the J end lost 9 bases, and 22 bases lay between the germline ends. The CDR3 consists of 17 residues. Germline V gene lookup returns CDR1 SGDLS and CDR2 YYNGEE. Cells stained for CD3, CD4, CD8, CD45RA, CD27 and viability were sorted into four CD45RA/CD27 subsets. In regard to this clonotype: Its antigen is not known.

The specimen sequenced was naive CD4+ T cells from blood. The V and J genes are TRBV9 and TRBJ2-1; the D gene is possibly TRBD2 (7 bases). This receptor was taken from a human donor in good health. In DNA form, the CDR3 reads TGTGCCAGCAGCGTAGGCGGGGGCGGTACTGTCGGCGGTGAGCAGTTCTTC. It encodes CASSVGGGGTVGGEQFF. Full variable domain (remainder filled in from reference TRBV9 and TRBJ2-1): DSGVTQTPKHLITATGQRVTLRCSPRSGDLSVYWYQQSLDQGLQFLIQYYNGEERAKGNILERFSAQQFPDLHSELNLSSLELGDSALYFCASSVGGGGTVGGEQFFGPGTRLTVL.